The rows below give T cell receptor beta chains drawn from one sample of a study of T-cell memory formation after mild COVID-19. TCRdb analysed the 5' RACE reads with MiXCR anew, one entry per CDR3 protein. The sample carries 150,000 to 200,000 distinct CDR3 sequences, about 21% recorded once. Sequencing used PBMCs or a T cell subset sorted from them (not recorded which). The receptors derive from an adult woman who had mild COVID-19 (a few samples of this study predate the infection). Cell type and time point are not known. Each CDR3 is given without its conserved first and last residue.

v_call | cdr3_aa
TRBV7-8 | ASSSQTGEAGELF
TRBV7-9 | ASSLDTGGGGEQY
TRBV7-9 | ARSRDRDETQY
TRBV6-5 | ASSVQGYGGYT
TRBV7-8 | ASSFKLSRDTQY
TRBV4-1 | ASSPAGQGSQPQH
TRBV5-1 | ASSLGFQGGTDTQY
TRBV6-2/TRBV6-3 | ASSPRQGDEQF
TRBV30 | AWTPGVNTEAF
TRBV7-3 | ASSSIAGAGNEQF
TRBV29-1 | SAPDRTDYGYT
TRBV20-1 | SARGTLSYEQY
TRBV29-1 | SVAGVHTEAF
TRBV6-5 | ASGNPYEQY
TRBV7-8 | ASSAIQGNGYT
TRBV11-3 | ASSLGLPYEQY
TRBV6-2/TRBV6-3 | ASSHGNPQGQY
TRBV16 | ASSQLAGGFSYEQY
TRBV24-1 | ATSFGGWGDSNYGYT
TRBV6-4 | ASSDSAGEHNEQF
TRBV30 | AWSVDTGELF
TRBV7-7 | ASSSDPYLAGGRTDTQY
TRBV6-6 | ASSLGLAGGPGTDTQY
TRBV7-6 | ASSLTGDTGELF
TRBV5-1 | ASSFSTGLDQPQH
TRBV12-3/TRBV12-4 | ASTLGAGRSEQF
TRBV7-3 | ASSPTRNTEAF